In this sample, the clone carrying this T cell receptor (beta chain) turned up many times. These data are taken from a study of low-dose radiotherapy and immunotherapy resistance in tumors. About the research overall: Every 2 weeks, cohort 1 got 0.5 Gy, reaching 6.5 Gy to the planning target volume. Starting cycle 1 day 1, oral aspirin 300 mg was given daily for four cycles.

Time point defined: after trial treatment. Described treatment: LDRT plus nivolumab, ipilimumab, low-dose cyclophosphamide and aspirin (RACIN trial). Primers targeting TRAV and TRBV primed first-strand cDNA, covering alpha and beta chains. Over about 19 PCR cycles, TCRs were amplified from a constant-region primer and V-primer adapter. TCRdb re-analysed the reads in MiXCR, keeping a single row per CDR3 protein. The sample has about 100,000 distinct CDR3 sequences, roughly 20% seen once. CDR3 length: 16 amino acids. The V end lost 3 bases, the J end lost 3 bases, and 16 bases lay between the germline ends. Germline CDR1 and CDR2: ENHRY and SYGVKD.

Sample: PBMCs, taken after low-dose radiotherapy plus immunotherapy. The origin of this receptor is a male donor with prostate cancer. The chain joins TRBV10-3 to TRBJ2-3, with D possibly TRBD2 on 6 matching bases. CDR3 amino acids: CAISEGSAGFTDTQYF. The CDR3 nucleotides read TGTGCCATCAGTGAAGGGAGCGCGGGATTTACAGATACGCAGTATTTT.